This TCR beta chain was recovered during a study of regulatory T cells in long-lasting Graves disease. As for time point: newly diagnosed GD, antithyroid drugs for less than 3 months. The authors made the TCR library using RNA they extracted from PBMCs. The CDR3 covers 13 residues. Germline V gives CDR1 MNHEY, CDR2 SVGAGI. Trimming removed 2 bases from V and 4 bases from J, with 7 bases in between. This clonotype was seen at least ten times. Both iRepertoire HTBI primers and Arm-PCR of CDR3 regions were used to build the TCR beta libraries. TCRdb analysed the multiplex PCR reads with MiXCR anew, one entry per CDR3 protein. This sample carries about 220,000 distinct CDR3 sequences, roughly 20% of them seen once, and the ten largest clones take over 9.5%. Separately, the same data were catalogued under a study of T cells in Graves' hyperthyroidism and ophthalmopathy.

This sequence originates from a woman younger than 45 with Graves disease. This material consisted of peripheral blood mononuclear cells (PBMCs), taken at new diagnosis, from a patient treated with antithyroid drugs. The chain employs TRBV6-5 and TRBJ2-3; the D gene is possibly TRBD1 (5 bases). CDR3 loop: CASSYRGADTQYF. CDR3 coding DNA: TGTGCCAGCAGTTACAGGGGCGCAGATACGCAGTATTTT.